This record concerns one T cell receptor beta chain sequence. Repertoires were generated with immunoSEQ multiplex PCR, while TCRdb's copy carries only in-frame clones and drops some. Of around 200,000 clones listed, approximately 92% are singletons. The data derive from a study of control samples from healthy donors and cancer patients. This sequence originates from a man younger than 35 in good health. Sequencing was performed on blood.

The CDR3 loop is CASSTQGAQGYTF. The CDR3 region has the DNA TGTGCCAGTAGTACGCAGGGGGCCCAGGGCTACACCTTC. J is TRBJ1-2 and V is TRBV19; 8 bases align to TRBD1. The J segment lost 8 bases and the V segment lost 4 bases, leaving 6 bases of the junction unmatched. The CDR3 spans 13 residues. Germline CDR1 reads LNHDA; CDR2 reads SQIVND (reference sequence).